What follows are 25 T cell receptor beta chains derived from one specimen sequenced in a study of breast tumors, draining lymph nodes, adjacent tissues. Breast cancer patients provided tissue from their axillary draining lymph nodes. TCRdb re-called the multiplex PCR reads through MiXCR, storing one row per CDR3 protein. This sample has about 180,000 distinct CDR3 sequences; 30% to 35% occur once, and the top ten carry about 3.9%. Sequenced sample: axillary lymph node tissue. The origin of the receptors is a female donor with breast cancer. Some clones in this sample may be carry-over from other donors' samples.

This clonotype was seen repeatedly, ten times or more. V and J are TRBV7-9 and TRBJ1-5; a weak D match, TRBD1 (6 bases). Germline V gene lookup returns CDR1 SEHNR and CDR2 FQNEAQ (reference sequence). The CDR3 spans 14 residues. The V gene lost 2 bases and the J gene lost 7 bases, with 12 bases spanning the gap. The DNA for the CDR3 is TGTGCCAGCAGCTTATGGGGGGCTGGGCAGCCCCAGCATTTT. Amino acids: CASSLWGAGQPQHF. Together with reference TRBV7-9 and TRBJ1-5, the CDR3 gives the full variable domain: DTGVSQNPRHKITKRGQNVTFRCDPISEHNRLYWYRQTLGQGPEFLTYFQNEAQLEKSRLLSDRFSAERPKGSFSTLEIQRTEQGDSAMYLCASSLWGAGQPQHFGDGTRLSIL.

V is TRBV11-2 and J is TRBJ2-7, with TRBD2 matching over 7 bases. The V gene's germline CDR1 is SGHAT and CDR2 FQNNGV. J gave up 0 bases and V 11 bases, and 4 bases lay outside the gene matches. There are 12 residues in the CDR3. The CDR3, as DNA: TGTGCCGTGGGGGGGAGCTCCTACGAGCAGTACTTC. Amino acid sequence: CAVGGSSYEQYF. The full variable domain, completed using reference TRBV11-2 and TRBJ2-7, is EAGVAQSPRYKIIEKRQSVAFWCNPISGHATLYWYQQILGQGPKLLIQFQNNGVVDDSQLPKDRFSAERLKGVDSTLKIQPAKLEDSAVYLCAVGGSSYEQYFGPGTRLTVT.

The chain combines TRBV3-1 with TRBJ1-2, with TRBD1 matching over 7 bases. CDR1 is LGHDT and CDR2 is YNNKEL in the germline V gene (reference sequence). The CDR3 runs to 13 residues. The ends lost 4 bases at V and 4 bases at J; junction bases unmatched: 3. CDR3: CASSPTGAYGYTF. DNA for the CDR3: TGTGCCAGCAGCCCTACAGGGGCCTATGGCTACACCTTC. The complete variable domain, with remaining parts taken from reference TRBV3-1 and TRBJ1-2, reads DTAVSQTPKYLVTQMGNDKSIKCEQNLGHDTMYWYKQDSKKFLKIMFSYNNKELIINETVPNRFSPKSPDKAHLNLHINSLELGDSAVYFCASSPTGAYGYTFGSGTRLTVV.

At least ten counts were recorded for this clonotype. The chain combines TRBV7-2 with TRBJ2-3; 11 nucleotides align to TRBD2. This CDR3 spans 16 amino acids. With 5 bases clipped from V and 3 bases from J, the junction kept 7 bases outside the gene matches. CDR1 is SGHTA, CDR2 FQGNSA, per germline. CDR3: CASSPLAGGQTDTQYF. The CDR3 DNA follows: TGTGCCAGCAGCCCGTTAGCGGGGGGGCAGACAGATACGCAGTATTTT.

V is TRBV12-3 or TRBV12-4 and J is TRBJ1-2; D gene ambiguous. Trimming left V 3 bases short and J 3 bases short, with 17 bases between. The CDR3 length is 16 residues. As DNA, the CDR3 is TGTGCCAGCAGTTTCGCGGCAGGAACTTCTGACTATGGCTACACCTTC. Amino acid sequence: CASSFAAGTSDYGYTF.

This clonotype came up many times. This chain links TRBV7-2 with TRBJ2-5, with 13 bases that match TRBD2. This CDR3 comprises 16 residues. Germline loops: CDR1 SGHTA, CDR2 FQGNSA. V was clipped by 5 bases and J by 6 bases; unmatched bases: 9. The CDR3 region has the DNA TGTGCCAGCAGCCCTAGGGGACTAGCGGGGTTGAAGACCCAGTACTTC. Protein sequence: CASSPRGLAGLKTQYF.

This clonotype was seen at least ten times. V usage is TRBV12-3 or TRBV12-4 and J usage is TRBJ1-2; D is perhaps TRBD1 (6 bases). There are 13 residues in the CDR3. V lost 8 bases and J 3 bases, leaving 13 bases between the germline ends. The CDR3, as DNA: TGTGCCAGCGGGTCGGACAGTGACTATGGCTACACCTTC. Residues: CASGSDSDYGYTF.

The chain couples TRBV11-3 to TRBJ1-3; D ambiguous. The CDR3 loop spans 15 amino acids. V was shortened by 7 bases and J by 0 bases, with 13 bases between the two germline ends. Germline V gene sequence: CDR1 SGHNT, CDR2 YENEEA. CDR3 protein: CASNQRGNSGNTIYF. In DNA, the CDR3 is TGTGCCAGCAACCAACGGGGAAACTCTGGAAACACCATATATTTT.

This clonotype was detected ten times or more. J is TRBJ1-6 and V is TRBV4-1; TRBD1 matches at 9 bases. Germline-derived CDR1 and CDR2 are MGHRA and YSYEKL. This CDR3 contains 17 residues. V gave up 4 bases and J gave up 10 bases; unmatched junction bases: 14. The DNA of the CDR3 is TGCGCCAGCAGCCGAAACACAGGGGGCGAGAGGAGGTCACCCCTCCACTTT. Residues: CASSRNTGGERRSPLHF.

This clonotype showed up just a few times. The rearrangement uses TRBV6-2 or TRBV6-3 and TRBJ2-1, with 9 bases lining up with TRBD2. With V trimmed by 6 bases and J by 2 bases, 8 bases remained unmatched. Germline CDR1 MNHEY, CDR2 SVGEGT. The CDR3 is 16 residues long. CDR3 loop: CASSVEVAGAYNEQFF. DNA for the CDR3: TGTGCCAGCAGCGTCGAGGTAGCGGGGGCCTACAATGAGCAGTTCTTC.

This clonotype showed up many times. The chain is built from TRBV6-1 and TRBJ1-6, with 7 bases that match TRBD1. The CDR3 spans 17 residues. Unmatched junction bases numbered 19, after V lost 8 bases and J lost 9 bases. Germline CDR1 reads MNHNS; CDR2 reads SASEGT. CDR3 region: CASSEFGDRLFRSPLHF. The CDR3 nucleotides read TGTGCCAGCTCGGAGTTCGGGGACAGACTATTTCGTTCACCCCTCCACTTT.

DNA of the CDR3: TGTGCCAGCAGCCAACCCGGGACAGGGTCCCAGCATTTT. Residues: CASSQPGTGSQHF. The rearrangement uses TRBV13 and TRBJ1-5, with 9 bases identical to TRBD1. The CDR3 consists of 13 residues. CDR1 is PRHDT and CDR2 is FYEKMQ in the germline V gene (reference sequence). With 5 bases clipped from V and 11 bases from J, the junction kept 7 bases outside the gene matches.

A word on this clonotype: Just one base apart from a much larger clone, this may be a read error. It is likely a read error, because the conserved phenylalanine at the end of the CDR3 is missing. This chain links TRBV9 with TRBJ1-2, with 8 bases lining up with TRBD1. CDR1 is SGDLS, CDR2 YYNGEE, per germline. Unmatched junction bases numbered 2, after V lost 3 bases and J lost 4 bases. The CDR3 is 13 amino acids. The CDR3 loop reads CASSGGQGYGYTS. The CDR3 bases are TGTGCCAGCAGCGGAGGACAGGGCTATGGCTACACCTCC.

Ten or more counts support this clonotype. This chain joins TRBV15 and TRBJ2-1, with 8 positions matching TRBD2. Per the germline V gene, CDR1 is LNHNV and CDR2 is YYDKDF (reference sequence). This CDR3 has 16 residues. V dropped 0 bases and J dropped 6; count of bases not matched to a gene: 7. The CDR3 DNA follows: TGTGCCACCAGCAGAGAAGGTAGCGGGGTGGGCAATGAGCAGTTCTTC. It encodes CATSREGSGVGNEQFF.

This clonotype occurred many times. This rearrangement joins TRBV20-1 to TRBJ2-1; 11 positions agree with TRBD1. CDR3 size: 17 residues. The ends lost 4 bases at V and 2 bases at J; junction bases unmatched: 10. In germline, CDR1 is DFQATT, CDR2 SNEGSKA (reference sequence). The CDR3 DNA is TGCAGTGCTAACGGGGACAGGGGGGCAACCACCTACAATGAGCAGTTCTTC. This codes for CSANGDRGATTYNEQFF.

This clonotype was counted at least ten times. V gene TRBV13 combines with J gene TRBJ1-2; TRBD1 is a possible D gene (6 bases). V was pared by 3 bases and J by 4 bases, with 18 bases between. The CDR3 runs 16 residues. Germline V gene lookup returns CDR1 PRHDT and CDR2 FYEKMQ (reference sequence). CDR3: CASSLGARGRGYGYTF. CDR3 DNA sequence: TGTGCCAGCAGCTTGGGGGCTAGGGGGAGAGGCTATGGCTACACCTTC.

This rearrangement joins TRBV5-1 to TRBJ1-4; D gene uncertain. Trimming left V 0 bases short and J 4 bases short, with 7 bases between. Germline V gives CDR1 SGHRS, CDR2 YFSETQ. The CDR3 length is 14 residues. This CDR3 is CASSLGDINEKLFF. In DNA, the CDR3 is TGCGCCAGCAGCTTGGGGGATATTAATGAAAAACTGTTTTTT.

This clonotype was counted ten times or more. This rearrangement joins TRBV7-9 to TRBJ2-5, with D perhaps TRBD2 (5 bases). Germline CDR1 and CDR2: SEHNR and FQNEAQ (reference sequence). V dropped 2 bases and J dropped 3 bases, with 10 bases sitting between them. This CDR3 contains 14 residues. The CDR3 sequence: CASSLIPGKETQYF. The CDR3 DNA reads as TGTGCCAGCAGCTTAATTCCGGGAAAAGAGACCCAGTACTTC.

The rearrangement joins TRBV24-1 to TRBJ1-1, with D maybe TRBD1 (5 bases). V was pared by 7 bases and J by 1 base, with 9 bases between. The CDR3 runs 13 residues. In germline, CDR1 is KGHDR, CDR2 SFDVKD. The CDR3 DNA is TGTGCCACCAGAGGGGAGGCGAACACTGAAGCTTTCTTT. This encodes CATRGEANTEAFF.

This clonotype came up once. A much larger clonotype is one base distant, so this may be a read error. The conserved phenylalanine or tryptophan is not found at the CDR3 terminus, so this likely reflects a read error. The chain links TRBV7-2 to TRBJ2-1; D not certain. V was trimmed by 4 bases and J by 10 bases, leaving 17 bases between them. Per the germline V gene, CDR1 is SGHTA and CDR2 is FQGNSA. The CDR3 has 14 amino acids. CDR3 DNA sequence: TGTGCCAGCAGCTCACAAATGACCCCCGGAGAGCAGTTCCTC. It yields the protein CASSSQMTPGEQFL.

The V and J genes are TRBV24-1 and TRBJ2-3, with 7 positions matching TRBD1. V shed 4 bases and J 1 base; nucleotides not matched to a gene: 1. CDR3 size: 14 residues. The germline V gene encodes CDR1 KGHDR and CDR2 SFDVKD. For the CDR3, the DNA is TGTGCCACCAGTGACGGACAGGGCACAGATACGCAGTATTTT. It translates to CATSDGQGTDTQYF.

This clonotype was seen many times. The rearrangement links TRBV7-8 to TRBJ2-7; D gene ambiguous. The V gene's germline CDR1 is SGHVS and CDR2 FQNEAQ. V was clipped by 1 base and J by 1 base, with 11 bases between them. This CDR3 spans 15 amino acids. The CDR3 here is CASSLEARPSYEQYF. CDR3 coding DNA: TGTGCCAGCAGCTTAGAGGCCCGCCCGTCCTACGAGCAGTACTTC.

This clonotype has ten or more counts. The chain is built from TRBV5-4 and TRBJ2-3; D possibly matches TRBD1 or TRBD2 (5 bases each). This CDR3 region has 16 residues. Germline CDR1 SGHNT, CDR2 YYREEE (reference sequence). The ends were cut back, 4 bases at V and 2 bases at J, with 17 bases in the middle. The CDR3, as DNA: TGTGCCAGCAGCGTAGCCCGGGACCCTTTCACAGATACGCAGTATTTT. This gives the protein CASSVARDPFTDTQYF. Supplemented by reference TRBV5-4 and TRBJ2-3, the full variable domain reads ETGVTQSPTHLIKTRGQQVTLRCSSQSGHNTVSWYQQALGQGPQFIFQYYREEENGRGNFPPRFSGLQFPNYSSELNVNALELDDSALYLCASSVARDPFTDTQYFGPGTRLTVL.

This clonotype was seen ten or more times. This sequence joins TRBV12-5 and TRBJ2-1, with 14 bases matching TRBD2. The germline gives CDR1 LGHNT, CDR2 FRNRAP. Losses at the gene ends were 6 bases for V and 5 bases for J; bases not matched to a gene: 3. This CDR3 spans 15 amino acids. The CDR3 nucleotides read TGTGCTAGTGGCCCGACTAGCGGGGGGGACAATGAGCAGTTCTTC. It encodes CASGPTSGGDNEQFF.

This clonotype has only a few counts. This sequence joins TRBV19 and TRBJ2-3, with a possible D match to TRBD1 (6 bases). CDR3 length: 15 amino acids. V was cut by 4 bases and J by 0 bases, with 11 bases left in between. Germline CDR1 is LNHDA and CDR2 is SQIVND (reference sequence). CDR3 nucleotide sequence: TGTGCCAGTAGTAGGGTGGGGGCCAGCACAGATACGCAGTATTTT. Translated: CASSRVGASTDTQYF.